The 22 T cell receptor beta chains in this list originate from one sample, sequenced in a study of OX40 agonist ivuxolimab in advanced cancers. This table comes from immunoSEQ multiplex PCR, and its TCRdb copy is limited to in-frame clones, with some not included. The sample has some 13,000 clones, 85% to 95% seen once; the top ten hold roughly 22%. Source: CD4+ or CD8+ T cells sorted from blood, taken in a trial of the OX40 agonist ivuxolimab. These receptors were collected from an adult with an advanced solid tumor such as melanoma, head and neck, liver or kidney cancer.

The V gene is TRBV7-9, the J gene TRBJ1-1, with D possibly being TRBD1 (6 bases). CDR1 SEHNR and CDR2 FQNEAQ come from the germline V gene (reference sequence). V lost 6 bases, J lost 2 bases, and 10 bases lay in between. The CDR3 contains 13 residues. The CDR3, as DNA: TGTGCCAGCAGACACAGGGATAACACTGAAGCTTTCTTT. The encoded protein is CASRHRDNTEAFF.

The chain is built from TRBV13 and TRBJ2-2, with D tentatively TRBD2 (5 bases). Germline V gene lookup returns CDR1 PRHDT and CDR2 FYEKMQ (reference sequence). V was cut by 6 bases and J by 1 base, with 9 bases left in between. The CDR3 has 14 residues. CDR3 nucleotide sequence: TGTGCCAGCAGGGCAGCGGTGAACACCGGGGAGCTGTTTTTT. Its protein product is CASRAAVNTGELFF. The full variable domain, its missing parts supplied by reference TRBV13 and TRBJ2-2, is AAGVIQSPRHLIKEKRETATLKCYPIPRHDTVYWYQQGPGQDPQFLISFYEKMQSDKGSIPDRFSAQQFSDYHSELNMSSLELGDSALYFCASRAAVNTGELFFGEGSRLTVL.

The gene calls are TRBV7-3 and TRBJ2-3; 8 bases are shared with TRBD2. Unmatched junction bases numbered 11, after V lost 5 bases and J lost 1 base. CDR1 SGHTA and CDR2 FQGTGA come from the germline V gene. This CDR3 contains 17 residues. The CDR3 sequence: CASSPRLAPRGTDTQYF. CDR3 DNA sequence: TGTGCCAGCAGCCCCCGACTAGCGCCCAGGGGCACAGATACGCAGTATTTT.

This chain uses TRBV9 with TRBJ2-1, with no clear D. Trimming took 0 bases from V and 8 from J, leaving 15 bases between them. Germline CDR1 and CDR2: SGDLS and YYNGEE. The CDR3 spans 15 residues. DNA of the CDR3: TGTGCCAGCAGCGTAGAAGGTGTTAGCCAAGATGAGCAGTTCTTC. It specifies CASSVEGVSQDEQFF.

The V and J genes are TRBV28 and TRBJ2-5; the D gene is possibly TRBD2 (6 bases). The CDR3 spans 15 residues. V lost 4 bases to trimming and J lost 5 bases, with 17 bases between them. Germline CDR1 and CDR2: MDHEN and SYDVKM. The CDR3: CASSSYRDLEETQYF. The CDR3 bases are TGTGCCAGCAGTTCCTACCGGGACTTGGAGGAGACCCAGTACTTC.

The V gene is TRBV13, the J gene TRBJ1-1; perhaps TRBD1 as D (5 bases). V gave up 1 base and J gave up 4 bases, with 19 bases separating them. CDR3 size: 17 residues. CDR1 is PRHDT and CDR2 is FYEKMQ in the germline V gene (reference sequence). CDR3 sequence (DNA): TGTGCCAGCAGCTTAGCGGTTTCCGGGGCCCAGGGCACTGAAGCTTTCTTT. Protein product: CASSLAVSGAQGTEAFF.

CDR3 sequence: CATSRTSGTETQYF. The CDR3 DNA follows: TGTGCCACCAGCAGGACTAGCGGGACGGAGACCCAGTACTTC. This chain joins TRBV15 and TRBJ2-5, with 11 bases that match TRBD2. From germline, CDR1 is LNHNV and CDR2 YYDKDF (reference sequence). V trimming: 3 bases; J trimming: 5 bases; junction bases outside the gene matches: 2. The CDR3 totals 14 residues.

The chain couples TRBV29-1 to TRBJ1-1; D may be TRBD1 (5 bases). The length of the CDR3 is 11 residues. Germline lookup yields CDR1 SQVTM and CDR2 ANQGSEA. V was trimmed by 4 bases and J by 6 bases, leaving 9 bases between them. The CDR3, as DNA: TGCAGCGTTGTGACAGTCTCTGAAGCTTTCTTT. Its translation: CSVVTVSEAFF.

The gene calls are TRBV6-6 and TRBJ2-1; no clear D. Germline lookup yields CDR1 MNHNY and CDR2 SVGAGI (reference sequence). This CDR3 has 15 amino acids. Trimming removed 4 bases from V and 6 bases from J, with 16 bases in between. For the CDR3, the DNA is TGTGCCAGCAGTTTATCTCGGCAGGTCCTCAATGAGCAGTTCTTC. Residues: CASSLSRQVLNEQFF.

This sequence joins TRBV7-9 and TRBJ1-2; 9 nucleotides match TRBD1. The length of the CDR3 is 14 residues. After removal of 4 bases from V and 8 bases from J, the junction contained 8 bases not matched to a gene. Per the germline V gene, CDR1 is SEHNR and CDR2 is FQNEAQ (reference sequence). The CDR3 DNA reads TGTGCCAGCAGCTCGACAGGGGGTACTGGCGGCTACACCTTC. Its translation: CASSSTGGTGGYTF.

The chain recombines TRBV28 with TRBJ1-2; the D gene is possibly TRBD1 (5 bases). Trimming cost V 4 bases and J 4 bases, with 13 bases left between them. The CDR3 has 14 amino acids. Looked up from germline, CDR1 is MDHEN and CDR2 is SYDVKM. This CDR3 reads CASSSGTSGYGYTF. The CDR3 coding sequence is TGTGCCAGCAGTTCAGGGACCTCTGGCTATGGCTACACCTTC.

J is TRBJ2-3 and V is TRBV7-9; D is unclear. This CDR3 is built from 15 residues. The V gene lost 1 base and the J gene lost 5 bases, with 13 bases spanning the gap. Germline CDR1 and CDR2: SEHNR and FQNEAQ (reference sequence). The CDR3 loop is CASSLGIPVGDTQYF. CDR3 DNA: TGTGCCAGCAGCTTAGGGATTCCTGTGGGAGATACGCAGTATTTT.

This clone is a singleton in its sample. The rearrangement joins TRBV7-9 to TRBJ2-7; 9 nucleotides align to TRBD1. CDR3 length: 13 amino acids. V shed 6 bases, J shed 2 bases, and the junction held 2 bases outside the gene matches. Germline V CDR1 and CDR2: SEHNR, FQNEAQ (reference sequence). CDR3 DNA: TGTGCCAGCAGACAGGGGGCAGCCTACGAGCAGTACTTC. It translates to CASRQGAAYEQYF. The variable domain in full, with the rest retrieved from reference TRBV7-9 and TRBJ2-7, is DTGVSQNPRHKITKRGQNVTFRCDPISEHNRLYWYRQTLGQGPEFLTYFQNEAQLEKSRLLSDRFSAERPKGSFSTLEIQRTEQGDSAMYLCASRQGAAYEQYFGPGTRLTVT.

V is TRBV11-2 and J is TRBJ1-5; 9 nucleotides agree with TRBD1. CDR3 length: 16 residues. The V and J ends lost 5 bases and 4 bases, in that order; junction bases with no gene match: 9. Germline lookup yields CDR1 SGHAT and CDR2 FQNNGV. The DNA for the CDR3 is TGTGCCAGCAGCCCATACAGGGGGCGCGGGAATCAGCCCCAGCATTTT. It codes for CASSPYRGRGNQPQHF.

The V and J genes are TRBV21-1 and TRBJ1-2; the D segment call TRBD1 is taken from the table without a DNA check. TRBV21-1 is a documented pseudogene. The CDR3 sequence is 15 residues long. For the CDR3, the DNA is TGTGCCAGCAGCGATTACAGGGGTACTAACTATGGCTACACCTTC. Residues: CASSDYRGTNYGYTF.

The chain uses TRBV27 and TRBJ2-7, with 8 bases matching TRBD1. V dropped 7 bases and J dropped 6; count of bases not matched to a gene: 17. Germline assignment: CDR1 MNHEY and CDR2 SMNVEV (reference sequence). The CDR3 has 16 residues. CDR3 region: CASKPLPGTGNGEQYF. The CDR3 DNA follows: TGTGCCAGCAAACCCCTTCCCGGGACAGGTAACGGCGAGCAGTACTTC.

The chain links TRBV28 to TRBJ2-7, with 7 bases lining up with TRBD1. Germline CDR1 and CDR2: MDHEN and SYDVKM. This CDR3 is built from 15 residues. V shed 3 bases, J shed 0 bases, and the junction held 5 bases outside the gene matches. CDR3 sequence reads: CASSFDRAGSYEQYF. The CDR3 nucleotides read TGTGCCAGCAGTTTCGACAGGGCTGGCTCCTACGAGCAGTACTTC.

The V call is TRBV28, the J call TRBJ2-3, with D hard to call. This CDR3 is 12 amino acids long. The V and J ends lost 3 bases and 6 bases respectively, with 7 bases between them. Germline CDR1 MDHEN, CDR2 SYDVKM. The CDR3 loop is CASSLELDTQYF. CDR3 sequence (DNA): TGTGCCAGCAGTTTGGAGTTGGATACGCAGTATTTT.

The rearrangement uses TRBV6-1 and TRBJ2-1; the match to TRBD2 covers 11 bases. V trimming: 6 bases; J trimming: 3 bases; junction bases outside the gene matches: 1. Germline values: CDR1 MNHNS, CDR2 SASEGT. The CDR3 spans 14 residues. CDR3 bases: TGTGCCAGCAGACTAGCGGGAGTCTACAATGAGCAGTTCTTC. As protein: CASRLAGVYNEQFF.

Written as DNA, the CDR3 is TGTGCCAGCAGCTTAAAAGTGATAGCGGGGGTGGGCGAGCAGTACTTC. Amino acids: CASSLKVIAGVGEQYF. The genes are TRBV7-3 and TRBJ2-7, with 9 bases aligning to TRBD2. This CDR3 is built from 16 residues. Germline V CDR1 and CDR2: SGHTA, FQGTGA. Trimming took 1 base from V and 6 from J; bases not matched to a gene: 10.

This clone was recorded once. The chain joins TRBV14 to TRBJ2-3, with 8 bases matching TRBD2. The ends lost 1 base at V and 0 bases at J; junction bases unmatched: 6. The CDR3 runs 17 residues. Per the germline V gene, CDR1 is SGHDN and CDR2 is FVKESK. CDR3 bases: TGTGCCAGCAGCCAAGTCTTCGGGGGGGCGAGCACAGATACGCAGTATTTT. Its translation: CASSQVFGGASTDTQYF.

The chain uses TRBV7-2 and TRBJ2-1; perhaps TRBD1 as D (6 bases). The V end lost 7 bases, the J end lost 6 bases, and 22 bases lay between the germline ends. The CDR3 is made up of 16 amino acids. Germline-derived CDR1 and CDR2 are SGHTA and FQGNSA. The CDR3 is CASKPLGTSRGNEQFF. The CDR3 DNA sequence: TGTGCCAGCAAACCTCTCGGGACCTCCAGGGGCAATGAGCAGTTCTTC.